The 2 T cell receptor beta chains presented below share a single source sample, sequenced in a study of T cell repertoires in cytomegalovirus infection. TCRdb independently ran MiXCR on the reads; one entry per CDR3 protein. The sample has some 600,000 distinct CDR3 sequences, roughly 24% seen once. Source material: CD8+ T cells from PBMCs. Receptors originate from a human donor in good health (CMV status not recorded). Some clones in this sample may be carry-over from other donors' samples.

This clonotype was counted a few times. The CDR3 region has the DNA TGTGCCAGCAGCTCGTTGACTAGCGGGGAGTACAATGAGCAGTTCTTC. Encoded protein: CASSSLTSGEYNEQFF. V is TRBV7-9 and J is TRBJ2-1; 11 bases fit TRBD2. The germline gives CDR1 SEHNR, CDR2 FQNEAQ (reference sequence). J gave up 4 bases and V 4 bases, and 6 bases lay outside the gene matches. CDR3 length equals 16 residues.

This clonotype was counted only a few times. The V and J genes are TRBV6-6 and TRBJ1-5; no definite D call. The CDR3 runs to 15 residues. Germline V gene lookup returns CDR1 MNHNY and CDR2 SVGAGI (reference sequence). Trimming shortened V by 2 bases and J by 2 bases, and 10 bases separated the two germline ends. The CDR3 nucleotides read TGTGCCAGCAGTTACGTCGCCGAGGGCAATCAGCCCCAGCATTTT. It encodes CASSYVAEGNQPQHF.